This TCR beta chain emerged from a study of blood T cell repertoires in COVID-19. Study at large: Samples representing acute and convalescent COVID-19 were sourced from the United States, Italy and Spain. The analysed material was cDNA or gDNA that came from T cells, B-cell-depleted T cells, or PBMCs.

V lost 5 bases to trimming and J lost 2 bases; unmatched junction nucleotides: 6. Germline V lookup: CDR1 PRHDT, CDR2 FYEKMQ (reference sequence). This CDR3 spans 15 amino acids. In the study's own analysis: Reference gene primers were amplified, and this amplification served to estimate nucleated cell counts. The table came from immunoSEQ multiplex PCR; TCRdb's copy has only in-frame clones and leaves some out. V, J and clone size reflect that table, while D and trimming were determined from the DNA. The sample yields around 100,000 clones, 70% to 90% seen once. The TCR comes from a human donor in a cohort sampled during active COVID-19. Specimen: peripheral blood. This rearrangement joins TRBV13 to TRBJ2-3; 8 positions agree with TRBD2. As DNA, the CDR3 is TGTGCCAGCAGCCCCATACTAGCGGTCACAGATACGCAGTATTTT. Residues: CASSPILAVTDTQYF.